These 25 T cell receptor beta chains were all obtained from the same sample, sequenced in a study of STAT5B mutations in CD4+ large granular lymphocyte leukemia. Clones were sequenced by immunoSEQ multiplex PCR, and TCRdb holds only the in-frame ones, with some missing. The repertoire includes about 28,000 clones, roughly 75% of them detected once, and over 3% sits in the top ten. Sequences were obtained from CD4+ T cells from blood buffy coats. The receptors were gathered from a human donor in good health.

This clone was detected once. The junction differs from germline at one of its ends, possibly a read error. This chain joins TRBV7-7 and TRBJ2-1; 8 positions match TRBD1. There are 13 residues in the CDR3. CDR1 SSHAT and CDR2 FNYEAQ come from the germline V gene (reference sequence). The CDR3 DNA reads TGTGCTAGCAGCTTAGACAGGGGAGGTGAGCAGTTCTTC. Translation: CASSLDRGGEQFF.

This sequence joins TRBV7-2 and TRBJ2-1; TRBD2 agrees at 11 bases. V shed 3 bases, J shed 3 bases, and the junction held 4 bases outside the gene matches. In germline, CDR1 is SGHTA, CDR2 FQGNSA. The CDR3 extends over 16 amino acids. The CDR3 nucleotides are TGTGCCAGCAGCTTTATAGCGGGAGGGGGCTACAATGAGCAGTTCTTC. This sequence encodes CASSFIAGGGYNEQFF.

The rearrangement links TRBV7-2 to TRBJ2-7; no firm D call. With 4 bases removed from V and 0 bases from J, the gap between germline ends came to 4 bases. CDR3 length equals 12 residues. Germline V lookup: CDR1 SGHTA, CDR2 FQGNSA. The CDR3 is CASSSSSYEQYF. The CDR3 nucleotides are TGTGCCAGCAGCTCGAGCTCCTACGAGCAGTACTTC.

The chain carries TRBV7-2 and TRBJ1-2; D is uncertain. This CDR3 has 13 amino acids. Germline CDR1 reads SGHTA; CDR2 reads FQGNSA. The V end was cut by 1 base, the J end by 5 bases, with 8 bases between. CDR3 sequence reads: CASSLEAGYGYTF. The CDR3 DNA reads TGTGCCAGCAGCTTAGAGGCAGGTTATGGCTACACCTTC.

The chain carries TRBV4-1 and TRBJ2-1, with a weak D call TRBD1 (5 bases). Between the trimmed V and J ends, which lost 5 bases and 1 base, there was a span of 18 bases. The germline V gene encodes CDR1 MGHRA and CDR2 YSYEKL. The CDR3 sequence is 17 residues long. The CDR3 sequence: CASSSSVIGVSYNEQFF. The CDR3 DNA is TGCGCCAGCAGCTCAAGTGTAATAGGGGTTTCCTACAATGAGCAGTTCTTC.

CDR3 in amino acids: CASNLLGGGITDTQYF. Here the CDR3 DNA reads TGTGCCAGCAACCTTCTGGGGGGCGGGATCACAGATACGCAGTATTTT. V usage is TRBV7-2 and J usage is TRBJ2-3; D is tentatively TRBD1 or TRBD2 (6 bases each). The length of the CDR3 is 16 residues. Trimming cost V 7 bases and J 2 bases, with 19 bases left between them. CDR1 is SGHTA and CDR2 is FQGNSA in the germline V gene.

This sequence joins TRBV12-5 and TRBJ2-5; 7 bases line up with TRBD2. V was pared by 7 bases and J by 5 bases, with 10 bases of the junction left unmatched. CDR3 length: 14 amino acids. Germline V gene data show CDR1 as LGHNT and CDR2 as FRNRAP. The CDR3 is CASAPRRGSETQYF. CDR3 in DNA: TGTGCTAGTGCTCCCCGGCGGGGGTCGGAGACCCAGTACTTC.

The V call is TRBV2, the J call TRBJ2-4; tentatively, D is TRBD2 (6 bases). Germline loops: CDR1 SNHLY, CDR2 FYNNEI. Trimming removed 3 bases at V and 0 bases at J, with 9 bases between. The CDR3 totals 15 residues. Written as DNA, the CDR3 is TGTGCCAGCAGTGAGACTAGGGGAGCCAAAAACATTCAGTACTTC. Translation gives CASSETRGAKNIQYF.

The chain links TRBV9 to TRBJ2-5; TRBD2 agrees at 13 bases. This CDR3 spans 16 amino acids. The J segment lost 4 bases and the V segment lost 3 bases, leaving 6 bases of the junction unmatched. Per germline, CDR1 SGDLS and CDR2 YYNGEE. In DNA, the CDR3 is TGTGCCAGCAGCGGAAGGACTAGCGGGAGAGGAGAGACCCAGTACTTC. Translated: CASSGRTSGRGETQYF.

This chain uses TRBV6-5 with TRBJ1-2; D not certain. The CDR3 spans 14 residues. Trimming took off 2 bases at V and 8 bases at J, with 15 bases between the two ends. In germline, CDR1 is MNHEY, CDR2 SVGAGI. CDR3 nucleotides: TGTGCCAGCAGTTACCTCCACCCAGGCGGGGGCTACACCTTC. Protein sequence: CASSYLHPGGGYTF.

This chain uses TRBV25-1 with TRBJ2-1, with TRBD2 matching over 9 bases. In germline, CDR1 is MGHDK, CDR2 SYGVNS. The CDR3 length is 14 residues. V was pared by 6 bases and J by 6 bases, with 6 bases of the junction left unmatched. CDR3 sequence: CASRRAGGTNEQFF. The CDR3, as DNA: TGTGCCAGCAGGCGAGCGGGAGGTACCAATGAGCAGTTCTTC.

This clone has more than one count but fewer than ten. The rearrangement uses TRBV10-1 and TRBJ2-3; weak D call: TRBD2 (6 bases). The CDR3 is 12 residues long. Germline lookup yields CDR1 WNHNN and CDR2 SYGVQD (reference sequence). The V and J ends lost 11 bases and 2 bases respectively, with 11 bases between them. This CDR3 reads CAGGIATDTQYF. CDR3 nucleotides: TGCGCCGGAGGGATTGCCACAGATACGCAGTATTTT.

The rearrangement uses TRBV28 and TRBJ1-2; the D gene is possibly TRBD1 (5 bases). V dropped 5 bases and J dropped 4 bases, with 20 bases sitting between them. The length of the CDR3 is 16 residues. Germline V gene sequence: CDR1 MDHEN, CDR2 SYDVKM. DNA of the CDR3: TGTGCCAGCAGTGCCCAACTCGGGAGGGGTGGCTATGGCTACACCTTC. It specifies CASSAQLGRGGYGYTF.

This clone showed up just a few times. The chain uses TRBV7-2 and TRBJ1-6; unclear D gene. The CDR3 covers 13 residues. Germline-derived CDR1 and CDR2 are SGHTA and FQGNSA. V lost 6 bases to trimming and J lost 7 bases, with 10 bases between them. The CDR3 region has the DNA TGTGCCAGCAGTAATAAAGGGAATTCACCCCTCCACTTT. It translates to CASSNKGNSPLHF.

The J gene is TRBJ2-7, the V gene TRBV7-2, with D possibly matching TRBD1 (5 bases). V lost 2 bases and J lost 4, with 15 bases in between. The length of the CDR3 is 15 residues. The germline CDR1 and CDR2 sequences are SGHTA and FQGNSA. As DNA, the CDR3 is TGTGCCAGCAGCTTACAGCAGGGTCAGGTTTACGAGCAGTACTTC. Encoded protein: CASSLQQGQVYEQYF.

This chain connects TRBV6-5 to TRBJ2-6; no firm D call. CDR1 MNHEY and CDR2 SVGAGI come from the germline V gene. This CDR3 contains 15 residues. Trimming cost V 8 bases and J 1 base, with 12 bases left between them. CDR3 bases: TGTGCCAGCCGCATGGGGTCTTCTGGGGCCAACGTCCTGACTTTC. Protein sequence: CASRMGSSGANVLTF.

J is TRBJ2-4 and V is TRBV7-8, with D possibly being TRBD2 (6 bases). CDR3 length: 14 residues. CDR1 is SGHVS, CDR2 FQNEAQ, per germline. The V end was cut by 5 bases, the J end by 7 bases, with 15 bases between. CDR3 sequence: CASSAPGLRNIQYF. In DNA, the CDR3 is TGTGCCAGCAGCGCACCGGGACTCCGGAACATTCAGTACTTC.

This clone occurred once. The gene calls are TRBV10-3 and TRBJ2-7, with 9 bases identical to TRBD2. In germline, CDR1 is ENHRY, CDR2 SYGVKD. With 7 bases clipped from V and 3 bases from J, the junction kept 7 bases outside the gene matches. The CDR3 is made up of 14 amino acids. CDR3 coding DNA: TGTGCCATCAAGCCTGTAGCGGGAGTCTACGAGCAGTACTTC. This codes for CAIKPVAGVYEQYF.

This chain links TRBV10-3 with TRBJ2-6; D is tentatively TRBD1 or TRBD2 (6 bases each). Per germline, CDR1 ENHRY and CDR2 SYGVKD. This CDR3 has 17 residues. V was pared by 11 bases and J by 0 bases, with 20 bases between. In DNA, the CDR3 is TGTGCCGTTCGAAGGGGGGACAACCACTCTGGGGCCAACGTCCTGACTTTC. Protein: CAVRRGDNHSGANVLTF.

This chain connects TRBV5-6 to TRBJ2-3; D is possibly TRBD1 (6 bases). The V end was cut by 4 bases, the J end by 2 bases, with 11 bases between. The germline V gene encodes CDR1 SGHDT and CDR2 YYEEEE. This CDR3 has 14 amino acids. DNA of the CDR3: TGTGCCAGCAGCACAGGGCTTTCCACAGATACGCAGTATTTT. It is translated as CASSTGLSTDTQYF.

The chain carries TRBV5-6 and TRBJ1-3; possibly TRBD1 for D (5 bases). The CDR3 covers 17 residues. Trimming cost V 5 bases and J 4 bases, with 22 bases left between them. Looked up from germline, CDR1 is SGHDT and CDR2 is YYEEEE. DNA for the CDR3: TGTGCCAGCAGTCACCGACGTATCAGGGCAATCGGAAACACCATATATTTT. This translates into CASSHRRIRAIGNTIYF.

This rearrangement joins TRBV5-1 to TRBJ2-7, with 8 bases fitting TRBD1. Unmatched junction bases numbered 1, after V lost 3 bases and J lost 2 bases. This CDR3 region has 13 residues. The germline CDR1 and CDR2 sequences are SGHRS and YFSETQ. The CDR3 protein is CASSSTGAYEQYF. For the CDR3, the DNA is TGCGCCAGCAGCTCGACAGGGGCCTACGAGCAGTACTTC.

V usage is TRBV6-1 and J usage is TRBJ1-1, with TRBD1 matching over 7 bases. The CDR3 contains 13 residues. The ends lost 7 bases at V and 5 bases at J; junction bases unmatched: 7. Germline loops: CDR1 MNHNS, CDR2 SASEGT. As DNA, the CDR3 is TGTGCCAGCAATTTCAACAGGGGAACTGAAGCTTTCTTT. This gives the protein CASNFNRGTEAFF.

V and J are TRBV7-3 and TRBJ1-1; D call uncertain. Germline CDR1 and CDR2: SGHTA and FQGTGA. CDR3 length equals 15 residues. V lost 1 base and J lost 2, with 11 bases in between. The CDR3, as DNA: TGTGCCAGCAGCTTAAGGGCAGGTGAAAACACTGAAGCTTTCTTT. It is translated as CASSLRAGENTEAFF.

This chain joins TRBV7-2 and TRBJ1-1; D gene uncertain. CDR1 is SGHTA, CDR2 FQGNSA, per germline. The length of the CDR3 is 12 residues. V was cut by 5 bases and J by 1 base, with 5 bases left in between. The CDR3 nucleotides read TGTGCCAGCAGCCAAAGGAACACTGAAGCTTTCTTT. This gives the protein CASSQRNTEAFF. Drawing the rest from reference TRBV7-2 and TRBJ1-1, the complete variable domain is GAGVSQSPSNKVTEKGKDVELRCDPISGHTALYWYRQSLGQGLEFLIYFQGNSAPDKSGLPSDRFSAERTGGSVSTLTIQRTQQEDSAVYLCASSQRNTEAFFGQGTRLTVV.